The 23 T cell receptor beta chains given below trace back to one sample, sequenced in a study of cytomegalovirus exposure and HLA in healthy donors. The PCR used 60 Vbeta and 13 Jbeta primers. Here immunoSEQ multiplex PCR was the method, and the copy in TCRdb shows in-frame clones only, minus some. The table has 150,000 to 200,000 clones, about 73% seen once. The sample was PBMCs. The receptor set was obtained from a woman in her fifties or sixties in good health and CMV-seropositive.

The count of this clone is one. The chain has TRBV4-2 and TRBJ2-7, with 7 bases identical to TRBD1. The CDR3 sequence is 19 residues long. V gave up 0 bases and J gave up 2 bases; unmatched junction bases: 16. CDR1 and CDR2 (germline): LGHNA, YNFKEQ. CDR3 loop: CASSQDLPLAGGVPYEQYF. The CDR3 DNA is TGTGCCAGCAGCCAAGATCTCCCTCTCGCAGGGGGTGTTCCCTACGAGCAGTACTTC.

J is TRBJ2-1 and V is TRBV11-3; 9 nucleotides line up with TRBD1. CDR1 and CDR2 from the germline V gene are SGHNT and YENEEA. V shed 5 bases, J shed 10 bases, and the junction held 3 bases outside the gene matches. The CDR3 extends over 12 amino acids. In nucleotides, the CDR3 is TGTGCCAGCAGCGGGACAGGGAACGAGCAGTTCTTC. This encodes CASSGTGNEQFF. Complete variable domain (other parts from reference TRBV11-3 and TRBJ2-1): EAGVVQSPRYKIIEKKQPVAFWCNPISGHNTLYWYLQNLGQGPELLIRYENEEAVDDSQLPKDRFSAERLKGVDSTLKIQPAELGDSAVYLCASSGTGNEQFFGPGTRLTVL.

The chain employs TRBV7-6 and TRBJ2-2, with D unresolved. The V gene's germline CDR1 is SGHVS and CDR2 FNYEAQ. This CDR3 is 15 amino acids long. Trimming took 2 bases from V and 1 from J, leaving 8 bases between them. CDR3 bases: TGTGCCAGCAGCTTAATTTCAGGGAACACCGGGGAGCTGTTTTTT. Amino acids: CASSLISGNTGELFF.

This clone turned up a few times. V usage is TRBV7-2 and J usage is TRBJ2-2; TRBD2 matches 7 bases. The CDR3 length is 15 residues. The germline V gene has CDR1 SGHTA and CDR2 FQGNSA. Unmatched junction bases numbered 6, after V lost 2 bases and J lost 6 bases. The CDR3, as DNA: TGTGCCAGCAGCTTACAGCGGGGCAAGGCCGGGGAGCTGTTTTTT. Residues: CASSLQRGKAGELFF.

The chain employs TRBV5-1 and TRBJ2-2; TRBD2 aligns across 8 bases. The V and J ends lost 4 bases and 1 base, in that order; junction bases with no gene match: 15. The CDR3 spans 19 residues. Per the germline V gene, CDR1 is SGHRS and CDR2 is YFSETQ. The CDR3 DNA is TGCGCCAGCAGCGACATCCCTGGCCGGGGGGGGAGGAACACCGGGGAGCTGTTTTTT. As protein: CASSDIPGRGGRNTGELFF.

With regard to this clone: The junction departs from the called germline gene at one end, perhaps through a read error. The chain joins TRBV7-9 to TRBJ1-1; the match to TRBD1 covers 7 bases. The CDR3 runs to 15 residues. Germline V CDR1 and CDR2: SEHNR, FQNEAQ (reference sequence). The CDR3 DNA is TGTTCCAGCAGGGTTTCCGGGACAGTGAACACTGAAGCTTTCTTT. Protein product: CSSRVSGTVNTEAFF.

This clone was recorded a few times. CDR3 sequence (DNA): TGTGCCTGGGCCCGGCAGGGGAGAGGTTCACCCCTCCACTTT. It yields the protein CAWARQGRGSPLHF. V and J are TRBV30 and TRBJ1-6; TRBD1 is a possible D gene (6 bases). Germline CDR1 reads GTSNPN; CDR2 reads SVGIG (reference sequence). This CDR3 has 14 amino acids. Trimming stripped 5 bases from V and 9 bases from J, with 17 bases between.

For the CDR3, the DNA is TGTGCCAGCAGTGAATCGGGTTACTACTATGGCTACACCTTC. Amino acids: CASSESGYYYGYTF. J is TRBJ1-2 and V is TRBV25-1; no clear D gene. CDR1 is MGHDK, CDR2 SYGVNS, per germline. The V end lost 1 base, the J end lost 3 bases, and 9 bases lay between the germline ends. The CDR3 extends over 14 amino acids.

The sample holds a few counts of this clone. The J gene is TRBJ1-2, the V gene TRBV5-5; 7 bases agree with TRBD1. V lost 2 bases and J lost 3; bases outside the gene matches: 4. This CDR3 comprises 14 residues. CDR1 is SGHKS, CDR2 YYEKEE, per germline (reference sequence). CDR3 nucleotides: TGTGCCAGCAGCTTTTACAGGGGTGACTATGGCTACACCTTC. This codes for CASSFYRGDYGYTF.

The V and J genes are TRBV7-6 and TRBJ2-7, with a tentative D call TRBD1 (6 bases). The V end was cut by 0 bases, the J end by 5 bases, with 11 bases between. CDR1 and CDR2 from the germline V gene are SGHVS and FNYEAQ. CDR3 length: 14 residues. The CDR3 nucleotides read TGTGCCAGCAGCTTAGCGCTAGCAGGGGACGAGCAGTACTTC. It specifies CASSLALAGDEQYF.

The chain carries TRBV10-3 and TRBJ1-2, with 8 bases fitting TRBD1. Looked up from germline, CDR1 is ENHRY and CDR2 is SYGVKD. With V trimmed by 0 bases and J by 12 bases, 6 bases remained unmatched. There are 13 residues in the CDR3. The CDR3 region is CAISESGQGANTF. DNA for the CDR3: TGTGCCATCAGTGAGTCCGGACAGGGTGCTAACACCTTC.

The count of this clone is one. The J gene is TRBJ2-3, the V gene TRBV11-2; 11 bases align to TRBD2. This CDR3 contains 16 residues. Germline V lookup: CDR1 SGHAT, CDR2 FQNNGV. J was trimmed by 2 bases and V by 4 bases; bases with no gene match: 5. CDR3: CASSSTSGAYTDTQYF. The CDR3 nucleotides are TGTGCCAGCAGCTCGACTAGCGGGGCCTACACAGATACGCAGTATTTT. Filled out from reference TRBV11-2 and TRBJ2-3, the complete variable domain reads EAGVAQSPRYKIIEKRQSVAFWCNPISGHATLYWYQQILGQGPKLLIQFQNNGVVDDSQLPKDRFSAERLKGVDSTLKIQPAKLEDSAVYLCASSSTSGAYTDTQYFGPGTRLTVL.

The chain uses TRBV11-1 and TRBJ2-7, with D possibly TRBD1 on 5 matching bases. The ends were cut back, 4 bases at V and 5 bases at J, with 12 bases in the middle. This CDR3 spans 13 amino acids. Per germline, CDR1 SGHAT and CDR2 FQDESV (reference sequence). DNA of the CDR3: TGTGCCAGCAGCTCAGGGTTCCGCAACGAGCAGTACTTC. Translation gives CASSSGFRNEQYF.

The V and J genes are TRBV7-9 and TRBJ2-3; 11 nucleotides agree with TRBD2. J was trimmed by 3 bases and V by 4 bases; bases with no gene match: 3. Germline V CDR1 and CDR2: SEHNR, FQNEAQ (reference sequence). The CDR3 totals 15 residues. CDR3 protein: CASSYGTSGTDTQYF. The CDR3 DNA follows: TGTGCCAGCAGCTATGGGACTAGCGGTACAGATACGCAGTATTTT.

This clone has more than one count but fewer than ten. The chain uses TRBV27 and TRBJ2-1, with D possibly matching TRBD1 (6 bases). V shed 3 bases and J shed 2 bases, with 14 bases lying between them. The CDR3 loop spans 16 amino acids. The germline V gene encodes CDR1 MNHEY and CDR2 SMNVEV (reference sequence). Here the CDR3 reads CASSFSRQAAYNEQFF. CDR3 DNA sequence: TGTGCCAGCAGTTTTTCTAGACAGGCTGCCTACAATGAGCAGTTCTTC.

DNA for the CDR3: TGTGCCAGCAGCTTCGGGGGGGGATTCACAGATACGCAGTATTTT. Its protein is CASSFGGGFTDTQYF. The rearrangement uses TRBV11-2 and TRBJ2-3; 8 bases agree with TRBD2. This CDR3 comprises 15 residues. V was pared by 3 bases and J by 2 bases, with 4 bases of the junction left unmatched. CDR1 SGHAT and CDR2 FQNNGV come from the germline V gene.

This clone has more than one count but fewer than ten. The J gene is TRBJ1-1, the V gene TRBV5-5, with TRBD1 matching 8 bases. From germline, CDR1 is SGHKS and CDR2 YYEKEE (reference sequence). The CDR3 has 13 amino acids. V lost 7 bases, J lost 4 bases, and 6 bases stayed unmatched. CDR3 region: CASSQGAVTEAFF. The CDR3 DNA sequence: TGTGCCAGCTCCCAGGGGGCGGTCACTGAAGCTTTCTTT.

The chain employs TRBV11-2 and TRBJ2-1, with D unresolved. The ends were cut back, 1 base at V and 3 bases at J, with 10 bases in the middle. Looked up from germline, CDR1 is SGHAT and CDR2 is FQNNGV. The CDR3 totals 15 residues. CDR3 coding DNA: TGTGCCAGCAGCTTAGTGCAGGTAGACTACAATGAGCAGTTCTTC. Protein: CASSLVQVDYNEQFF.

This clone was seen more than once but under ten times. V gene TRBV5-1 combines with J gene TRBJ1-1, with D maybe TRBD1 (5 bases). The V and J ends lost 3 bases and 2 bases respectively, with 11 bases between them. The CDR3 consists of 14 residues. Germline lookup yields CDR1 SGHRS and CDR2 YFSETQ. CDR3 region: CASSSGTGNTEAFF. In DNA form, the CDR3 reads TGCGCCAGCAGCTCGGGCACAGGCAACACTGAAGCTTTCTTT. The variable domain in full, completed from reference TRBV5-1 and TRBJ1-1, reads KAGVTQTPRYLIKTRGQQVTLSCSPISGHRSVSWYQQTPGQGLQFLFEYFSETQRNKGNFPGRFSGRQFSNSRSEMNVSTLELGDSALYLCASSSGTGNTEAFFGQGTRLTVV.

V is TRBV7-2 and J is TRBJ2-7, with D possibly matching TRBD2 (5 bases). The CDR3 is 14 amino acids. The germline V gene encodes CDR1 SGHTA and CDR2 FQGNSA. V dropped 4 bases and J dropped 2 bases, with 12 bases sitting between them. This chain's CDR3 is CASSYFPGTYEQYF. For the CDR3, the DNA is TGTGCCAGCAGCTACTTTCCGGGGACCTACGAGCAGTACTTC.

For the CDR3, the DNA is TGTGCCAGCAGTGATTTCGCGGGGGAGATGACCTACAATGAGCAGTTCTTC. Translating it yields CASSDFAGEMTYNEQFF. The genes are TRBV6-1 and TRBJ2-1; 7 bases align to TRBD2. The CDR3 loop spans 17 amino acids. Germline V gene lookup returns CDR1 MNHNS and CDR2 SASEGT. Trimming at V came to 3 bases and at J to 2 bases, leaving 10 bases not matched to a gene.

The gene calls are TRBV6-6 and TRBJ1-3; 7 bases fit TRBD1. The CDR3 covers 16 residues. Germline V lookup: CDR1 MNHNY, CDR2 SVGAGI (reference sequence). With 6 bases clipped from V and 0 bases from J, the junction kept 8 bases outside the gene matches. The CDR3 DNA is TGTGCCAGCAGCCGAGGGACAGTTCTCTCTGGAAACACCATATATTTT. Translation gives CASSRGTVLSGNTIYF.

The genes are TRBV5-1 and TRBJ2-4; 7 nucleotides align to TRBD2. The CDR3 extends over 15 amino acids. CDR1 and CDR2 (germline): SGHRS, YFSETQ. The ends lost 3 bases at V and 0 bases at J; junction bases unmatched: 3. CDR3 amino acids: CASSSGGLAKNIQYF. The CDR3 coding sequence is TGCGCCAGCAGCTCGGGGGGTTTAGCCAAAAACATTCAGTACTTC.